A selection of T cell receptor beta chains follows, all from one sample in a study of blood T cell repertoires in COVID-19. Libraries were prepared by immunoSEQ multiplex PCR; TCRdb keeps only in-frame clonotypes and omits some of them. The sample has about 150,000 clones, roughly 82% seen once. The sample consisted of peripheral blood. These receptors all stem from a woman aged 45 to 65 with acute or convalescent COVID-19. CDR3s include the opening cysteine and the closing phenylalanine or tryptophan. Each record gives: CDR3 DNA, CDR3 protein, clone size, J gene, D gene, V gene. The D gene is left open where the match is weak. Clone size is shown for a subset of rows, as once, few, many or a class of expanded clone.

TGTGCCACCCCAGAGACAGCAGCTAACTATGGCTACACCTTC CATPETAANYGYTF . TRBJ1-2 . TRBV7-2
TGTGCCAGCAGCGTAGAACCGGGGGGGGACTATGGCTACACCTTC CASSVEPGGDYGYTF . TRBJ1-2 . TRBV9
TGTGCCAGCAGCGAAAGCGCCTACAATGAGCAGTTCTTC CASSESAYNEQFF . TRBJ2-1 . TRBV7-3
TGCGCCAGCAGCATCGGACAGGCCCTGAACACTGAAGCTTTCTTT CASSIGQALNTEAFF . TRBJ1-1 TRBD1 TRBV5-1
TGCAGCGTTGAACAGGGGCTAGGTGGCTACACCTTC CSVEQGLGGYTF . TRBJ1-2 . TRBV29-1
TGCAGCGTTCGTGGGACTAGCGGGAGGGTGGCTCGGCTGTTTTTT CSVRGTSGRVARLFF once TRBJ2-2 TRBD2 TRBV29-1
TGCGCCAGCACCTACAGTCGGGGGGCTGTGGTGGCTGAAGCTTTCTTT CASTYSRGAVVAEAFF . TRBJ1-1 . TRBV4-3
TGTGCCAGCAGTCCTCTAGGGACAAGTGGAAACACCATATATTTT CASSPLGTSGNTIYF . TRBJ1-3 . TRBV7-8
TGCGCCAGCAGCCCCCTGGGGAGTGAAGCTTTCTTT CASSPLGSEAFF once TRBJ1-1 . TRBV5-1
TGTGCCAGCAGCTTAGTCTCCGCGGGAAGTCAAGAGACCCAGTACTTC CASSLVSAGSQETQYF . TRBJ2-5 . TRBV7-6
TGTGCCAGCAGCTCTAACTCCTACGAGCAGTACTTC CASSSNSYEQYF . TRBJ2-7 . TRBV27
TGTGCCATCAGTGAGTTGGGACAGGGCTTCTCCGAGCAGTACTTC CAISELGQGFSEQYF . TRBJ2-7 TRBD1 TRBV10-3
TGTGCCAGCAGTTTACCGGGACAGGGTTTTCTTTTGAATTCACCCCTCCACTTT CASSLPGQGFLLNSPLHF . TRBJ1-6 TRBD1 TRBV5-4
TGTGCCAGCACAAAGGTACTAGGTCCAAGGAGAGAGTCCTACGAGCAGTACTTC CASTKVLGPRRESYEQYF . TRBJ2-7 . TRBV28
TGTGCCAGCAGCAGACCGGGACAGGGGATGAAGACCCAGTACTTC CASSRPGQGMKTQYF . TRBJ2-5 TRBD1 TRBV28
TGTGCCAGCAGCTTAGGGAGATTCAGTGAAGAGACCCAGTACTTC CASSLGRFSEETQYF . TRBJ2-5 . TRBV11-2
TGTGCCAGCAGTGAAGTGGGGGGGCTCGACGAGCAGTACTTC CASSEVGGLDEQYF . TRBJ2-7 . TRBV6-1
TGCGCCAGCAGTGATGAATGGGGCCGGGACAGTTATAGCAATCAGCCCCAGCATTTT CASSDEWGRDSYSNQPQHF few TRBJ1-5 TRBD1 TRBV10-1
TGTGCCAGCAGTTCCCCACTAGCCTATCGCTCCTACAATGAGCAGTTCTTC CASSSPLAYRSYNEQFF . TRBJ2-1 . TRBV28
TGTGCCAGCAGTGAAGGTGGGGGGGTAAATGAATCCGGAAACACCATATATTTT CASSEGGGVNESGNTIYF once TRBJ1-3 . TRBV2
TGTGCCAGCAGACCCACAACCGGGACTAGCGGACCCTCCTACAATGAGCAGTTCTTC CASRPTTGTSGPSYNEQFF . TRBJ2-1 TRBD2 TRBV27
TGTGCCAGCAGCAAGAGCGGGGGGGCTCAGACCCAGTACTTC CASSKSGGAQTQYF . TRBJ2-5 TRBD2 TRBV3-1/TRBV3-2
TGTGCCAGCAGCCTGTCCGGGACTAGCGGGAGGGCCTTTGTCTTC CASSLSGTSGRAFVF . TRBJ2-1 TRBD2 TRBV5-4
TGCGCCAGCAGCCCCAGCCTGGGGGGCGAGCAGTACTTC CASSPSLGGEQYF . TRBJ2-7 . TRBV5-1
TGTGCCAGCAGATCAGGGGGCGCGGATCAGCCCCAGCATTTT CASRSGGADQPQHF . TRBJ1-5 TRBD1 TRBV6-5
TGTGCCTGGAGTCCAGGGGGACTAGCGGGAGGGGGCACCGGGGAGCTGTTTTTT CAWSPGGLAGGGTGELFF once TRBJ2-2 TRBD2 TRBV30
TGTGCCAGCAGCCACCACGACAGGAACATTCAGTACTTC CASSHHDRNIQYF . TRBJ2-4 . TRBV3-1/TRBV3-2
TGTGCCAGCGGACAGGGGCCCGGGGAGCTGTTTTTT CASGQGPGELFF . TRBJ2-2 TRBD1 TRBV2
TGTGCCAGTCGGATAGGACTAGCGGGAGTCCGCGGCACCGGGGAGCTGTTTTTT CASRIGLAGVRGTGELFF . TRBJ2-2 TRBD2 TRBV19
TGTGCCAGCAGCCCCCCCCCTCAAAACATTCAGTACTTC CASSPPPQNIQYF . TRBJ2-4 . TRBV12-3/TRBV12-4
TGTGCCAGCAGGTGCAGCGGGAGGGCCTCACAAGAGACCCAGTACTTC CASRCSGRASQETQYF . TRBJ2-5 TRBD2 TRBV6-8
TGTGCCAGCTCACCAAATGGACAGGCCTACGAGCAGTACTTC CASSPNGQAYEQYF . TRBJ2-7 TRBD1 TRBV18
TGTGCCAGCACTGGACAGGGTACCGTCAATCAGCCCCAGCATTTT CASTGQGTVNQPQHF . TRBJ1-5 TRBD1 TRBV2
TGTGCCAGCAGTTTAGAGTCGGGGACAGGGGCTTTCTTT CASSLESGTGAFF . TRBJ1-1 TRBD1 TRBV27
TGTGCCAGCTCCCTCAGGAGCGGTAACACCGGGGAGCTGTTTTTT CASSLRSGNTGELFF few TRBJ2-2 . TRBV18
TGTGCCAGCAGACCCGGACAGGGAGAGACCCAGTACTTC CASRPGQGETQYF . TRBJ2-5 TRBD1 TRBV2
TGCGCCAGCAGCCAAGGGTATTCAGTTTCCTTCTATGGCTACACCTTC CASSQGYSVSFYGYTF . TRBJ1-2 . TRBV4-3
TGTGCCAGCAGAGAAACGGTAAACACCGGGGAGCTGTTTTTT CASRETVNTGELFF . TRBJ2-2 . TRBV2
TGTGCCAGCAGTCCCCGACTGGGCAATCAGCCCCAGCATTTT CASSPRLGNQPQHF . TRBJ1-5 . TRBV28
TGTGCCACCAGTGATTGGGACAGCACTGAAGCTTTCTTT CATSDWDSTEAFF . TRBJ1-1 TRBD1 TRBV24-1
TGTGCCAGCAGCGGGGGGGGACGGACAGATACGCAGTATTTT CASSGGGRTDTQYF . TRBJ2-3 TRBD2 TRBV5-4
TGTGCCAGCACGATAGAGGGGGCTGAAGCTTTCTTT CASTIEGAEAFF . TRBJ1-1 . TRBV12-3/TRBV12-4
TGTGCCAGCAGCGGTAGGGGACTAGCCACAGATACGCAGTATTTT CASSGRGLATDTQYF once TRBJ2-3 TRBD2 TRBV9
TGTGCCAGCAGTCCAACGACCCGGGATTCACCCCTCCACTTT CASSPTTRDSPLHF . TRBJ1-6 . TRBV6-6
TGTGCCACCAGGAGCGCCGGGGAGCTGTTTTTT CATRSAGELFF . TRBJ2-2 . TRBV15
TGTGCCAGCAGTAAACTTGGGAACACTGAAGCTTTCTTT CASSKLGNTEAFF . TRBJ1-1 . TRBV12-3/TRBV12-4
TGTGCCAGCAGCTCAGACAGGGGCGGCTACGAGCAGTACTTC CASSSDRGGYEQYF . TRBJ2-7 TRBD1 TRBV7-3
TGCGCCAGCAGCTTTCAACCGGGGGGTGGGGATACGCAGTATTTT CASSFQPGGGDTQYF . TRBJ2-3 TRBD2 TRBV5-1
TGTGCCAGTAGTATGGGTCAGGGAACTGCTGAGACCCAGTACTTC CASSMGQGTAETQYF . TRBJ2-5 . TRBV19
TGTGCCATTCTAGCGGGAAGGAGCTCCTACGAGCAGTACTTC CAILAGRSSYEQYF . TRBJ2-7 TRBD2 TRBV28
TGTGCCAGCAGTTACTCCGGGACATCTAACACTGAAGCTTTCTTT CASSYSGTSNTEAFF . TRBJ1-1 . TRBV6-5
TGTGCCAGCAGCTTAGGAGTAATCGGGAACATTCAGTACTTC CASSLGVIGNIQYF . TRBJ2-4 . TRBV7-9
TGTGCCAGCAGCTTGGGACTAGCGGGGGGTTTTAGCACAGATACGCAGTATTTT CASSLGLAGGFSTDTQYF . TRBJ2-3 TRBD2 TRBV5-5
TGCAGTGCTAGTAAGGGGAGCGGGAACTATGGCTACACCTTC CSASKGSGNYGYTF few TRBJ1-2 . TRBV20-1
TGTGCCAGCAGCCAAGAAACCAGCGGGGAAAAACTGTTTTTT CASSQETSGEKLFF few TRBJ1-4 . TRBV4-2